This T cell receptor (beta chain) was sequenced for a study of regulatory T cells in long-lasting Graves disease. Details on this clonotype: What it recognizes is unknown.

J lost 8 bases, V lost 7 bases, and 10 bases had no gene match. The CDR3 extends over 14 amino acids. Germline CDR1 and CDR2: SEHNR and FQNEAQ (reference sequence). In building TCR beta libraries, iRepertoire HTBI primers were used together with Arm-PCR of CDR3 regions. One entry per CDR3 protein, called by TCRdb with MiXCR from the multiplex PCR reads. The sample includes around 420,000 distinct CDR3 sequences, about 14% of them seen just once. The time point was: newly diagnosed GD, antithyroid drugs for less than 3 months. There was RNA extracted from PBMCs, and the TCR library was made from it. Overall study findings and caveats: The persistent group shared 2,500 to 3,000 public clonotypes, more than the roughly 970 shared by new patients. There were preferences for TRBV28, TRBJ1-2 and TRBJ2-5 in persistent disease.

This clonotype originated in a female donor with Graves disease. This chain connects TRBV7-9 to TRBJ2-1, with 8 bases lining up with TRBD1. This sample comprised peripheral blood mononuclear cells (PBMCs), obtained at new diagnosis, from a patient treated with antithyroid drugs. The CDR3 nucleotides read TGTGCCAGCATTCCCGGACAGGGAGAGGATGAGCAGTTCTTC. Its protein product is CASIPGQGEDEQFF.